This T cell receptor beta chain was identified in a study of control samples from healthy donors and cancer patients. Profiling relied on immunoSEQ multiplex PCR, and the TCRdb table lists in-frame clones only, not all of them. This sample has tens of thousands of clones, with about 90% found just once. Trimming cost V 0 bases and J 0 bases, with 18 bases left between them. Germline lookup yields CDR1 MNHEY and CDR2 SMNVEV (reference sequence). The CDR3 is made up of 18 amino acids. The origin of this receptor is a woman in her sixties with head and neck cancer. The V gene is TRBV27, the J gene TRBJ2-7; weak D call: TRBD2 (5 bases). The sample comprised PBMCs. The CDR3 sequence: CASSLSMMVARSSYEQYF. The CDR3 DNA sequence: TGTGCCAGCAGTTTATCGATGATGGTAGCGAGGAGCTCCTACGAGCAGTACTTC.